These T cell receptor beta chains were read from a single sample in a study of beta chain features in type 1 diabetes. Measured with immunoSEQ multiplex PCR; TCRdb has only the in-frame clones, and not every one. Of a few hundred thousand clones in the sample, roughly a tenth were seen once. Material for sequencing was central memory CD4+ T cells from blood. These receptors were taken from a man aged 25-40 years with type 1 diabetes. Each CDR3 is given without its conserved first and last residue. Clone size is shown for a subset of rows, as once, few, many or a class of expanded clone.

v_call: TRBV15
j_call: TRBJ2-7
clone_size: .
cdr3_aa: APEWGAPYEQY

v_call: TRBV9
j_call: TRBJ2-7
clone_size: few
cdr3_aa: ASNIAGVHDEQY

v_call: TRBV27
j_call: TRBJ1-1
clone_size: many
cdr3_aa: ASSLLGNTEAF

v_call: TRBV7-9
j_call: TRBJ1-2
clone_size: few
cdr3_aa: ASSLATDGTNYGYT

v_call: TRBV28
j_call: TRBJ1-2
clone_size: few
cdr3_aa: ASSLITSGGTNYGYT

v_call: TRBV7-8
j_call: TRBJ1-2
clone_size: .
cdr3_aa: ASSSHGQGAGVGNGYT

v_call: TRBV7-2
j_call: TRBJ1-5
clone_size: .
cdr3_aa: ASSFGQGGQPQH

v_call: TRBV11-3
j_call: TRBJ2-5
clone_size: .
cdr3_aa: ASSLYSGAQETQY

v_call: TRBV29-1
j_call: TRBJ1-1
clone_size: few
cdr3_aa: SVRGQMNTEAF

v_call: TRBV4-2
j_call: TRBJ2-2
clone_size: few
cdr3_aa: ASSQVDTGELF

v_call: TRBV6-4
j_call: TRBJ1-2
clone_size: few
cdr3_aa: ATTVDLLAEGYT

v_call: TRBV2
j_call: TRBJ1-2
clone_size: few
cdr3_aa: ASRAGTWGYT

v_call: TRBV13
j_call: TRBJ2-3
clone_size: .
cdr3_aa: ASTIISGSRADTQY

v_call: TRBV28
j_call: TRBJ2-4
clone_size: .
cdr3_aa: ASSSGPGRGLAKNIQY

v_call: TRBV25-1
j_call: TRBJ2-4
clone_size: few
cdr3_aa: ASSKTGTDIQY

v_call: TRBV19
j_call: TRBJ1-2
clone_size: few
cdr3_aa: ASSPRGYGYT

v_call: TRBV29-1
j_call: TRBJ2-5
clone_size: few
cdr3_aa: SVERGFGQETQY

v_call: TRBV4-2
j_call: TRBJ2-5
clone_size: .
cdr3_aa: ASRPGTSLQETQY

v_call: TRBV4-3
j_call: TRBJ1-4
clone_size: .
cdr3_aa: ASSDPGQGNEKLF

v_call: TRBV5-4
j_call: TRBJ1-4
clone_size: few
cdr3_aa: ASSLDRGHEKLF

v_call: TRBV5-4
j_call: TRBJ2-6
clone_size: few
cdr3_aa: ASSPPGQLPGANVLT

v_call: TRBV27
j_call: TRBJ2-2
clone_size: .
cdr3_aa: ASSFNRGGTGELF

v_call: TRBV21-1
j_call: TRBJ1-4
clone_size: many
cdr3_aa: ASSWGATNEKLF

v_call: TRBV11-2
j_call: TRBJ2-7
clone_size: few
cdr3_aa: ASSPQTGPREQY

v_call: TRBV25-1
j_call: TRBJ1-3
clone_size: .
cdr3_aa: ASSNTGGSGNTIY

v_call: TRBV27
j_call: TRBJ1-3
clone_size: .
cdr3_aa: ASSYPLTGGRNTIY

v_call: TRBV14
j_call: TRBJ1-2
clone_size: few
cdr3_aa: ASSKRPGQKELVYGYT

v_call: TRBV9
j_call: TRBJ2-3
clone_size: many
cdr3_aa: ASSPRLDTQY

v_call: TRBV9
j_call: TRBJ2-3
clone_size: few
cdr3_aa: ASSVDPPLNVGGDTQY

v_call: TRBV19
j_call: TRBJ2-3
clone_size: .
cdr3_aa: ASSIRRGQGADTQY

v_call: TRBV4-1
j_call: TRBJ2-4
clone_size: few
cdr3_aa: ASSQELGLYKNIQY

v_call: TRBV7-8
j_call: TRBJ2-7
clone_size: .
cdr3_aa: ASSSWTTYEQY

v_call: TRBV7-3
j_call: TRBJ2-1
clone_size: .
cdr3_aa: ASSPYQGSNEQF

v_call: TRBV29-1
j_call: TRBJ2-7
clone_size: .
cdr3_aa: SVAATVHYEQY

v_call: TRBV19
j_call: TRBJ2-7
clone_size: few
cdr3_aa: ASSMAGSSSYEQY

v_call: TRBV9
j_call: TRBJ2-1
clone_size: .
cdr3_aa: ASSFGTGLQRANNEQF

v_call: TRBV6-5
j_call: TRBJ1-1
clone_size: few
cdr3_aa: ASSPRENTEAF

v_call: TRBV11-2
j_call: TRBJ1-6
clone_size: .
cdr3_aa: ASSLTWGEGSPLH

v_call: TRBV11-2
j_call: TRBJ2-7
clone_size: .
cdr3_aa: ASSSKAGAYEQY

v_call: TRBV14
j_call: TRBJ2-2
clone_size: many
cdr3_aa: ASSPGTSRTGELF

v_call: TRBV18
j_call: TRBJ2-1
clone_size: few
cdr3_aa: ASSPPTGNNEQF

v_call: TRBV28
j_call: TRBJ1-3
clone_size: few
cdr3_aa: ASSLGSVSGNTIY

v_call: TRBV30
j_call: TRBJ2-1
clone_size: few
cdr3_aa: AWNTGGAGRNEQF

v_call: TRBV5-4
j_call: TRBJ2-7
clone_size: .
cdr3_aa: ASSPSGGQGAGEQY

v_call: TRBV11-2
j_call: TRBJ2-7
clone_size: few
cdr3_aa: ASSKDRGVYEQY

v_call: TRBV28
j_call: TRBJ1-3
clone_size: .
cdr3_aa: ASSLSGQGATGNTIY

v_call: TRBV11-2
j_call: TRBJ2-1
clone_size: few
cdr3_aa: ASSLVGGGFYNEQF

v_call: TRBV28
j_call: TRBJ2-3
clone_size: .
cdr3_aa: ASSLRADTQY

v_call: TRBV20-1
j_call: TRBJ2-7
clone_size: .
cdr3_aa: SAPRGYEQY

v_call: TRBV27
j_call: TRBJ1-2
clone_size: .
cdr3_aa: ASSVDRAVIYGYT

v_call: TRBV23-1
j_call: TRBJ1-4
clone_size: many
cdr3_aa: ASSQSSGANEKLF

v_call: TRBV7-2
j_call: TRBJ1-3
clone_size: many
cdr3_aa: ASSLSAGGNTIY